This T cell receptor beta chain was recorded in a study of shared clonotypes between healthy human individuals. In germline, CDR1 is SGDLS, CDR2 YYNGEE. V shed 0 bases and J shed 5 bases, with 9 bases lying between them. This CDR3 region has 14 residues. Naive CD8 cells comprised CD45RO-negative, CCR7-positively selected cells, excluding terminally differentiated effector memory CD45RA+ cells. The assay was immunoSEQ multiplex PCR, and TCRdb's table has in-frame clones only and misses some. Among approximately 590,000 clones listed, less than 97% were seen once. This clonotype was obtained from a woman younger than 45 in good health. The chain is built from TRBV9 and TRBJ2-1; possible D gene TRBD2, 5 bases. The sequenced sample was naive CD8+ T cells sorted from blood. The CDR3 DNA reads as TGTGCCAGCAGCGTAGGGGGAGAGCACAATGAGCAGTTCTTC. It encodes CASSVGGEHNEQFF.